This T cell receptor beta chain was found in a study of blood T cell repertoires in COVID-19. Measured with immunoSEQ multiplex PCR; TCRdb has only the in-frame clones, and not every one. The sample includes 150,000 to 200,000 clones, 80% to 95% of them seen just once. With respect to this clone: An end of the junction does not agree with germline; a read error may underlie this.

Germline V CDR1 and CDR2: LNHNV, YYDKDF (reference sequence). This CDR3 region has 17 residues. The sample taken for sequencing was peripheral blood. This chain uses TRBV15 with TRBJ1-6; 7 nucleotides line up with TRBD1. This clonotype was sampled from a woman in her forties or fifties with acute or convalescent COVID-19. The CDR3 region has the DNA TGTGCCACCAGCGCCCAACGGACAGGTTGGGTCGCTTCAACCCTCCACTTT. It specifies CATSAQRTGWVASTLHF.